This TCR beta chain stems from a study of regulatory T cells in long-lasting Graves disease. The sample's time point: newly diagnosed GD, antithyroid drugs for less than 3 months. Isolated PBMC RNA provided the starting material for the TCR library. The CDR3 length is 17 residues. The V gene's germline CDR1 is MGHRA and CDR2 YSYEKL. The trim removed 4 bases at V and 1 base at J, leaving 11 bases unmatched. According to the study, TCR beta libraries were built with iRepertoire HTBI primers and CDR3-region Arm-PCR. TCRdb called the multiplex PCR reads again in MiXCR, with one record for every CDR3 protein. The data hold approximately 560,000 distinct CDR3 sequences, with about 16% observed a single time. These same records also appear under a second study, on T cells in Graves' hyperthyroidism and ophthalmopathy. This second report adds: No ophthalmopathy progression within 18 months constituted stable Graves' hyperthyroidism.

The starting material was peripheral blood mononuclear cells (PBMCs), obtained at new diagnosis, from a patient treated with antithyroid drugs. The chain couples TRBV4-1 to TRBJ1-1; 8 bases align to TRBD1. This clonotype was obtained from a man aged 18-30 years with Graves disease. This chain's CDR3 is CASSPKVQGATNTEAFF. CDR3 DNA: TGCGCCAGCAGCCCTAAAGTCCAGGGGGCTACGAACACTGAAGCTTTCTTT.